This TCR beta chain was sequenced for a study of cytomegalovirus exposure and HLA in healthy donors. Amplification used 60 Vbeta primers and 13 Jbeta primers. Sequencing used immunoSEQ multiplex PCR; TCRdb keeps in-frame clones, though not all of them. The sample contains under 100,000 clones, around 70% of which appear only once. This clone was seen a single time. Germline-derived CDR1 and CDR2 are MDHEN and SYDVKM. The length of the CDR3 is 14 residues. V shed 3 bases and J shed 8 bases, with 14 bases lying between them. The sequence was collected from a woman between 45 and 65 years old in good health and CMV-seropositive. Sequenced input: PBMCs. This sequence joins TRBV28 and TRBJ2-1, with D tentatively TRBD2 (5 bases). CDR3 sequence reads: CASSLASILDEQFF. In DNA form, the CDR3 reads TGTGCCAGCAGTTTGGCTAGCATTTTGGATGAGCAGTTCTTC.